Each of the 5 T cell receptor beta chains below was sequenced from the same sample in a study of control samples from healthy donors and cancer patients. Only in-frame clones appear in the TCRdb table, and some are missing; sequencing was by immunoSEQ multiplex PCR. Of roughly 41,000 clones listed, approximately 94% are singletons. The source material was blood. All receptors come from a man aged 60 to 75 in good health.

The chain employs TRBV28 and TRBJ1-2, with 8 bases that match TRBD1. The CDR3 runs to 15 residues. Per the germline V gene, CDR1 is MDHEN and CDR2 is SYDVKM. V shed 3 bases and J 4 bases; nucleotides not matched to a gene: 7. Here the CDR3 reads CASSFGGTGPYGYTF. CDR3 DNA: TGTGCCAGCAGTTTCGGGGGGACAGGCCCCTATGGCTACACCTTC.

The CDR3 bases are TGTGCCAGTACCCCGACAGGAAGGGCTAGCAATCAGCCCCAGCATTTT. Its protein product is CASTPTGRASNQPQHF. The rearrangement joins TRBV19 to TRBJ1-5; D is perhaps TRBD1 (6 bases). CDR1 is LNHDA, CDR2 SQIVND, per germline (reference sequence). V lost 7 bases and J lost 0, with 16 bases in between. The CDR3 has 16 amino acids.

This clone was seen a handful of times. The CDR3 DNA sequence: TGCGCCAGCAGCTTCATCGACAGTCAAGAGACCCAGTACTTC. Its translation is CASSFIDSQETQYF. The chain recombines TRBV5-1 with TRBJ2-5; D possibly corresponds to TRBD1 (5 bases). The CDR3 spans 14 residues. V lost 2 bases, J lost 2 bases, and 10 bases lay in between. Germline assignment: CDR1 SGHRS and CDR2 YFSETQ. Complete variable domain (other parts from reference TRBV5-1 and TRBJ2-5): KAGVTQTPRYLIKTRGQQVTLSCSPISGHRSVSWYQQTPGQGLQFLFEYFSETQRNKGNFPGRFSGRQFSNSRSEMNVSTLELGDSALYLCASSFIDSQETQYFGPGTRLLVL.

This clone appeared once. The chain joins TRBV28 to TRBJ2-1; perhaps TRBD1 as D (7 bases). In germline, CDR1 is MDHEN, CDR2 SYDVKM. V was shortened by 7 bases and J by 4 bases, with 14 bases between the two germline ends. CDR3 length: 14 residues. As DNA, the CDR3 is TGTGCCAGCAAGGACCCAGGGGGGTACAATGAGCAGTTCTTC. It encodes CASKDPGGYNEQFF.

The chain uses TRBV6-1 and TRBJ1-5; the D is unclear. Germline CDR1 is MNHNS and CDR2 is SASEGT. The germline V and J ends were trimmed by 6 bases and 0 bases, with 12 bases remaining between them. The CDR3 covers 15 residues. CDR3 loop: CASSSTRDSNQPQHF. CDR3 nucleotides: TGTGCCAGCAGCTCGACAAGAGATAGCAATCAGCCCCAGCATTTT.